The 30 T cell receptor beta chains in this list originate from one sample, sequenced in a study of blood T cell repertoires in COVID-19. The method was immunoSEQ multiplex PCR; TCRdb's version includes in-frame clones alone and lacks a portion of them. The profile shows around 150,000 clones, 70% to 85% of them singletons. Sequences were obtained from peripheral blood. The receptors derive from a woman older than 75 in a cohort sampled during active or convalescent COVID-19.

The V gene is TRBV28, the J gene TRBJ1-1; maybe TRBD1 (5 bases). This CDR3 has 13 residues. The V gene lost 6 bases and the J gene lost 3 bases, with 11 bases spanning the gap. Germline CDR1 is MDHEN and CDR2 is SYDVKM. CDR3 region: CASRVRDYTEAFF. The CDR3 DNA is TGTGCCAGCAGAGTCAGGGACTACACTGAAGCTTTCTTT. The full variable domain, in which reference TRBV28 and TRBJ1-1 provide the parts outside the CDR3, is DVKVTQSSRYLVKRTGEKVFLECVQDMDHENMFWYRQDPGLGLRLIYFSYDVKMKEKGDIPEGYSVSREKKERFSLILESASTNQTSMYLCASRVRDYTEAFFGQGTRLTVV.

The gene calls are TRBV7-8 and TRBJ2-3, with D tentatively TRBD1 (6 bases). Trimming removed 1 base at V and 3 bases at J, with 14 bases between. The CDR3 is 16 residues long. Germline V gene sequence: CDR1 SGHVS, CDR2 FQNEAQ. The CDR3 here is CASSLDRGQGTDTQYF. The CDR3 DNA reads TGTGCCAGCAGCTTAGACCGTGGGCAGGGGACAGATACGCAGTATTTT.

Regarding this clone: At the DNA level, this CDR3 is encoded by other sequences in the same sample as well. J is TRBJ1-4 and V is TRBV15, with a possible D match to TRBD1 (6 bases). The CDR3 spans 16 residues. Germline-derived CDR1 and CDR2 are LNHNV and YYDKDF (reference sequence). The germline V and J ends were trimmed by 0 bases and 0 bases, with 8 bases remaining between them. This chain's CDR3 is CATSRDRTATNEKLFF. CDR3 bases: TGTGCCACCAGCAGAGACCGGACAGCAACTAATGAAAAACTGTTTTTT.

The chain links TRBV7-9 to TRBJ1-2, with unresolved D. Trimming took 5 bases from V and 1 from J, leaving 5 bases between them. The germline V gene encodes CDR1 SEHNR and CDR2 FQNEAQ (reference sequence). This CDR3 contains 12 residues. CDR3 region: CASSQINYGYTF. The CDR3 coding sequence is TGTGCCAGCAGCCAGATTAACTATGGCTACACCTTC.

This clone was seen a single time. The genes are TRBV4-1 and TRBJ2-7, with TRBD1 matching over 7 bases. Unmatched junction bases numbered 7, after V lost 3 bases and J lost 2 bases. Germline lookup yields CDR1 MGHRA and CDR2 YSYEKL. The length of the CDR3 is 15 residues. In DNA, the CDR3 is TGCGCCAGCAGCCAGACAGGGAATCCCCCCTACGAGCAGTACTTC. Its protein product is CASSQTGNPPYEQYF.

The chain employs TRBV5-1 and TRBJ2-2, with D possibly being TRBD1 or TRBD2 (5 bases each). The V and J ends lost 4 bases and 1 base respectively, with 17 bases between them. In germline, CDR1 is SGHRS, CDR2 YFSETQ. This CDR3 region has 17 residues. The CDR3 loop reads CASSLDSGSWNTGELFF. DNA for the CDR3: TGCGCCAGCAGCCTGGACTCAGGGTCTTGGAACACCGGGGAGCTGTTTTTT.

This clone was counted a single time. This rearrangement joins TRBV6-6 to TRBJ2-5; 7 bases line up with TRBD2. The CDR3 sequence is 14 residues long. V dropped 7 bases and J dropped 2; count of bases not matched to a gene: 7. Germline V lookup: CDR1 MNHNY, CDR2 SVGAGI (reference sequence). For the CDR3, the DNA is TGTGCCAGCACTCTAGCGGATTCACAAGAGACCCAGTACTTC. Encoded protein: CASTLADSQETQYF.

The rearrangement links TRBV5-1 to TRBJ2-7, with 9 nucleotides matching TRBD1. The CDR3 is made up of 18 amino acids. Trimming removed 4 bases from V and 2 bases from J; junction bases left unmatched: 16. Germline CDR1 is SGHRS and CDR2 is YFSETQ. CDR3 amino acids: CASSLWGQGGTPAYEQYV. In DNA form, the CDR3 reads TGCGCCAGCAGCCTGTGGGGACAGGGAGGCACCCCGGCCTACGAGCAGTACGTC.

This clone was detected once. V gene TRBV6-5 combines with J gene TRBJ1-6, with D unresolved. The V gene's germline CDR1 is MNHEY and CDR2 SVGAGI. The CDR3 covers 16 residues. V lost 0 bases and J lost 1, with 7 bases in between. This CDR3 reads CASSYSAGSYNSPLHF. DNA for the CDR3: TGTGCCAGCAGTTACTCAGCCGGGTCCTATAATTCACCCCTCCACTTT.

The V gene is TRBV7-2, the J gene TRBJ1-1, with a tentative D call TRBD1 (5 bases). The CDR3 has 15 residues. V shed 6 bases and J shed 0 bases, with 14 bases lying between them. The germline gives CDR1 SGHTA, CDR2 FQGNSA. The CDR3 sequence: CASSSGGPMNTEAFF. DNA for the CDR3: TGTGCCAGCAGTTCCGGGGGACCCATGAACACTGAAGCTTTCTTT.

CDR3 nucleotides: TGTGCCAGTAGGATCGGGGGAGTCCAGAAAGACACCATATATTTT. Its translation: CASRIGGVQKDTIYF. The gene calls are TRBV19 and TRBJ1-3; maybe TRBD1 (5 bases). Between the trimmed V and J ends, which lost 6 bases and 8 bases, there was a span of 20 bases. CDR1 and CDR2 from the germline V gene are LNHDA and SQIVND (reference sequence). This CDR3 comprises 15 residues.

The gene calls are TRBV5-5 and TRBJ2-6; TRBD2 is a possible D gene (5 bases). The germline CDR1 and CDR2 sequences are SGHKS and YYEKEE (reference sequence). V lost 0 bases, J lost 2 bases, and 6 bases lay in between. The CDR3 is made up of 15 amino acids. The CDR3 region is CASSLVGAGANVLTF. The CDR3 coding sequence is TGTGCCAGCAGCTTGGTCGGGGCTGGGGCCAACGTCCTGACTTTC.

The chain employs TRBV18 and TRBJ2-3, with TRBD2 matching 12 bases. The germline gives CDR1 KGHSH, CDR2 LQKENI. With V trimmed by 3 bases and J by 0 bases, 7 bases remained unmatched. There are 18 residues in the CDR3. This CDR3 is CASSPAGTSGLSTDTQYF. The DNA of the CDR3 is TGTGCCAGCTCACCTGCCGGGACTAGCGGGTTAAGCACAGATACGCAGTATTTT.

This chain uses TRBV2 with TRBJ2-3, with D uncertain. V shed 3 bases and J shed 0 bases, with 7 bases lying between them. Germline lookup yields CDR1 SNHLY and CDR2 FYNNEI. CDR3 size: 14 residues. CDR3 nucleotides: TGTGCCAGCAGTGATACACGCAGCACAGATACGCAGTATTTT. This codes for CASSDTRSTDTQYF. The whole variable domain, remainder taken from reference TRBV2 and TRBJ2-3, is EPEVTQTPSHQVTQMGQEVILRCVPISNHLYFYWYRQILGQKVEFLVSFYNNEISEKSEIFDDQFSVERPDGSNFTLKIRSTKLEDSAMYFCASSDTRSTDTQYFGPGTRLTVL.

In nucleotides, the CDR3 is TGTGCCAGCTCACCATCAAGGACAGATTCAGATACGCAGTATTTT. Translating gives CASSPSRTDSDTQYF. This chain links TRBV18 with TRBJ2-3, with D possibly TRBD1 on 6 matching bases. CDR1 and CDR2 from the germline V gene are KGHSH and LQKENI. This CDR3 spans 15 amino acids. V was pared by 2 bases and J by 4 bases, with 13 bases between. The full variable domain, its missing parts supplied by reference TRBV18 and TRBJ2-3, is NAGVMQNPRHLVRRRGQEARLRCSPMKGHSHVYWYRQLPEEGLKFMVYLQKENIIDESGMPKERFSAEFPKEGPSILRIQQVVRGDSAAYFCASSPSRTDSDTQYFGPGTRLTVL.

A few counts support this clone. The V call is TRBV7-9, the J call TRBJ1-6, with TRBD1 identical over 10 bases. Trimming at V came to 7 bases and at J to 10 bases, leaving 13 bases not matched to a gene. The CDR3 sequence is 16 residues long. CDR1 and CDR2 (germline): SEHNR, FQNEAQ (reference sequence). The CDR3 sequence: CASTSGTGDYLSPLHF. The CDR3 bases are TGTGCCAGCACCTCGGGGACAGGGGACTATCTCTCACCCCTCCACTTT.

V gene TRBV27 combines with J gene TRBJ2-5, with a possible D match to TRBD1 (6 bases). Trimming cost V 1 base and J 2 bases, with 11 bases left between them. The CDR3 covers 15 residues. In germline, CDR1 is MNHEY, CDR2 SMNVEV (reference sequence). This CDR3 reads CASSLYGGGQETQYF. The CDR3 coding sequence is TGTGCCAGCAGTTTATATGGGGGCGGTCAAGAGACCCAGTACTTC.

The chain is built from TRBV6-6 and TRBJ1-3, with 7 bases aligning to TRBD1. The CDR3 loop spans 15 amino acids. V shed 7 bases, J shed 0 bases, and the junction held 6 bases outside the gene matches. Germline CDR1 and CDR2: MNHNY and SVGAGI (reference sequence). The CDR3 reads CASTRQGFSGNTIYF. DNA for the CDR3: TGTGCCAGCACTCGACAGGGATTCTCTGGAAACACCATATATTTT.

The V and J genes are TRBV11-2 and TRBJ1-6; D call uncertain. The length of the CDR3 is 12 residues. V was cut by 5 bases and J by 10 bases, with 9 bases left in between. Germline V lookup: CDR1 SGHAT, CDR2 FQNNGV. In nucleotides, the CDR3 is TGTGCCAGCAGCCCCCCCCAGTCACCCCTCCACTTT. Translated, it gives CASSPPQSPLHF. The full variable domain, in which reference TRBV11-2 and TRBJ1-6 provide the parts outside the CDR3, is EAGVAQSPRYKIIEKRQSVAFWCNPISGHATLYWYQQILGQGPKLLIQFQNNGVVDDSQLPKDRFSAERLKGVDSTLKIQPAKLEDSAVYLCASSPPQSPLHFGNGTRLTVT.

This chain joins TRBV7-2 and TRBJ1-2; D perhaps matches TRBD1 (6 bases). Trimming pared 3 bases from V and 2 bases from J, leaving 7 bases between. CDR1 is SGHTA and CDR2 is FQGNSA in the germline V gene. The CDR3 totals 13 residues. The CDR3 region is CASSLQGNYGYTF. The CDR3 DNA follows: TGTGCCAGCAGCTTGCAGGGGAACTATGGCTACACCTTC.

The V call is TRBV25-1, the J call TRBJ2-3; D gene ambiguous. Trimming removed 8 bases at V and 4 bases at J, with 16 bases between. This CDR3 is 14 amino acids long. Looked up from germline, CDR1 is MGHDK and CDR2 is SYGVNS. The CDR3 DNA reads TGTGCCAGCGCTAGAATGAAAAACCCAGATACGCAGTATTTT. As protein: CASARMKNPDTQYF.

The chain links TRBV19 to TRBJ1-2, with D perhaps TRBD1 (5 bases). In germline, CDR1 is LNHDA, CDR2 SQIVND (reference sequence). V was pared by 3 bases and J by 5 bases, with 10 bases between. The CDR3 consists of 13 residues. The CDR3 nucleotides read TGTGCCAGTAGTATCCAGGGTAGATATGGCTACACCTTC. It codes for CASSIQGRYGYTF.

J is TRBJ1-2 and V is TRBV19, with 10 bases fitting TRBD1. CDR1 and CDR2 from the germline V gene are LNHDA and SQIVND (reference sequence). Germline trimming cut 6 bases from V and 4 bases from J; bases unmatched to any gene: 5. The length of the CDR3 is 14 residues. The CDR3 loop reads CASRVDRGGYGYTF. The CDR3 region has the DNA TGTGCCAGTAGAGTGGACAGGGGGGGCTATGGCTACACCTTC. The full variable domain, its missing parts supplied by reference TRBV19 and TRBJ1-2, is DGGITQSPKYLFRKEGQNVTLSCEQNLNHDAMYWYRQDPGQGLRLIYYSQIVNDFQKGDIAEGYSVSREKKESFPLTVTSAQKNPTAFYLCASRVDRGGYGYTFGSGTRLTVV.

V and J are TRBV2 and TRBJ2-2; 12 nucleotides match TRBD1. The CDR3 is made up of 16 amino acids. The germline V gene has CDR1 SNHLY and CDR2 FYNNEI. V shed 6 bases and J 1 base; nucleotides not matched to a gene: 3. The CDR3 region is CASRGTGGKNTGELFF. The CDR3, as DNA: TGTGCCAGCAGAGGGACAGGGGGCAAGAACACCGGGGAGCTGTTTTTT.

This rearrangement joins TRBV7-2 to TRBJ1-1, with 7 bases that match TRBD1. Losses at the gene ends were 3 bases for V and 4 bases for J; bases not matched to a gene: 5. The CDR3 is 14 amino acids. Germline V gene sequence: CDR1 SGHTA, CDR2 FQGNSA. The CDR3 coding sequence is TGTGCCAGCAGCTTTTGGACAGGACGCACTGAAGCTTTCTTT. Protein sequence: CASSFWTGRTEAFF.

The chain uses TRBV7-6 and TRBJ1-2; D is unclear. Looked up from germline, CDR1 is SGHVS and CDR2 is FNYEAQ. Trimming took off 5 bases at V and 4 bases at J, with 11 bases between the two ends. The CDR3 extends over 13 amino acids. The CDR3: CASSPGLGYGYTF. CDR3 sequence (DNA): TGTGCCAGCAGCCCTGGCCTAGGCTATGGCTACACCTTC.

This CDR3 reads CATEEGGYTF. The DNA of the CDR3 is TGCGCCACGGAGGAGGGGGGCTACACCTTC. The chain joins TRBV5-1 to TRBJ1-2; a possible D gene is TRBD1 (5 bases). The germline V gene has CDR1 SGHRS and CDR2 YFSETQ. Trimming removed 9 bases from V and 8 bases from J, with 11 bases in between. CDR3 size: 10 residues.

This clone was observed once. The rearrangement joins TRBV5-4 to TRBJ2-7, with TRBD2 identical over 8 bases. The CDR3 has 16 amino acids. The germline V gene has CDR1 SGHNT and CDR2 YYREEE (reference sequence). Trimming cost V 4 bases and J 4 bases; bases outside gene matches: 13. The CDR3 DNA reads as TGTGCCAGCAGCCACGGCGGGAGGACAGACCCATACGAGCAGTACTTC. Translated, it gives CASSHGGRTDPYEQYF.

This clone was seen a handful of times. V gene TRBV25-1 combines with J gene TRBJ1-2; 9 bases align to TRBD1. Unmatched junction bases numbered 6, after V lost 2 bases and J lost 5 bases. This CDR3 contains 15 residues. Germline V lookup: CDR1 MGHDK, CDR2 SYGVNS. In DNA, the CDR3 is TGTGCCAGCAGTGAAGTGGGACAGGGAAATTATGGCTACACCTTC. It codes for CASSEVGQGNYGYTF.

The V call is TRBV27, the J call TRBJ1-5, with TRBD1 identical over 7 bases. Germline values: CDR1 MNHEY, CDR2 SMNVEV (reference sequence). The V gene end was trimmed by 6 bases and the J gene end by 3 bases; junction bases not matched to a gene: 26. The CDR3 loop spans 21 amino acids. The chain's CDR3 is CASSHTTTGSSPRELNQPQHF. CDR3 sequence (DNA): TGTGCCAGCAGCCATACTACGACAGGGAGTTCCCCCCGGGAGCTCAATCAGCCCCAGCATTTT.